These 7 T cell receptor beta chains were all obtained from the same sample, sequenced in a study of T-cell memory formation after mild COVID-19. In TCRdb, the 5' RACE reads were re-called with MiXCR into one record per CDR3 protein. The sample has around 34,000 distinct CDR3 sequences; about 7.7% are singletons. The specimen was PBMCs or a T cell subset sorted from them (not recorded which). The receptors originated from a man between 18 and 35 years old who had mild COVID-19 (a few samples of this study predate the infection). Cell type and time point are not known.

The rearrangement uses TRBV29-1 and TRBJ2-5; possibly TRBD1 or TRBD2 for D (6 bases each). Trimming pared 4 bases from V and 4 bases from J, leaving 13 bases between. The CDR3 has 13 residues. CDR1 is SQVTM and CDR2 is ANQGSEA in the germline V gene. The CDR3 DNA follows: TGCAGCGTTGGGGGGGCAAGTGGAGAGACCCAGTACTTC. Protein sequence: CSVGGASGETQYF.

This clonotype has a handful of counts. CDR3 loop: CASRTGTFNEKLFF. CDR3 nucleotide sequence: TGTGCCAGCAGAACCGGGACTTTCAATGAAAAACTGTTTTTT. The chain couples TRBV12-3 or TRBV12-4 to TRBJ1-4; perhaps TRBD1 as D (5 bases). The length of the CDR3 is 14 residues. Deletions cut 6 bases from V and 5 bases from J, with 13 bases between.

This chain links TRBV20-1 with TRBJ1-5, with 11 bases that match TRBD1. CDR1 and CDR2 (germline): DFQATT, SNEGSKA (reference sequence). The V segment lost 5 bases and the J segment 7 bases; nucleotides outside the gene matches: 13. The CDR3 runs to 16 residues. The CDR3 DNA follows: TGCAGTGCTGGAATCGGGACAGGGGGTCTGGGCCAGCCCCAGCATTTT. Its protein product is CSAGIGTGGLGQPQHF.

The rearrangement uses TRBV7-9 and TRBJ2-5; D uncertain. Trimming pared 5 bases from V and 4 bases from J, leaving 11 bases between. Germline V gene lookup returns CDR1 SEHNR and CDR2 FQNEAQ (reference sequence). The CDR3 loop spans 13 amino acids. CDR3 sequence reads: CASSPPNGETQYF. CDR3 nucleotides: TGTGCCAGCAGCCCCCCCAATGGAGAGACCCAGTACTTC.

This clonotype was seen repeatedly, ten times or more. J is TRBJ2-1 and V is TRBV19; possible D gene TRBD2, 7 bases. Deletions cut 5 bases from V and 6 bases from J, with 17 bases between. The CDR3 is made up of 15 amino acids. Germline loops: CDR1 LNHDA, CDR2 SQIVND (reference sequence). CDR3 residues: CASSVRDKRGNEQFF. CDR3 nucleotides: TGTGCCAGTAGTGTCCGGGACAAGCGGGGCAATGAGCAGTTCTTC. Complete variable domain (other parts from reference TRBV19 and TRBJ2-1): DGGITQSPKYLFRKEGQNVTLSCEQNLNHDAMYWYRQDPGQGLRLIYYSQIVNDFQKGDIAEGYSVSREKKESFPLTVTSAQKNPTAFYLCASSVRDKRGNEQFFGPGTRLTVL.

The V gene is TRBV5-4, the J gene TRBJ2-3; no reliable D call. V dropped 3 bases and J dropped 7 bases, with 12 bases sitting between them. Germline CDR1 and CDR2: SGHNT and YYREEE (reference sequence). This CDR3 is built from 13 residues. CDR3 coding DNA: TGTGCCAGCAGCTACCATGGGGAATATACGCAGTATTTT. It encodes CASSYHGEYTQYF.

This clonotype showed up many times. A read error may account for a junction end that differs from germline. The CDR3 is CAISERPGTEYVYTF. The CDR3 bases are TGTGCCATCAGTGAGCGACCCGGGACGGAGTATGTCTACACCTTC. The chain joins TRBV10-3 to TRBJ1-2; possibly TRBD1 for D (5 bases). The CDR3 spans 15 residues. Germline V gene lookup returns CDR1 ENHRY and CDR2 SYGVKD.